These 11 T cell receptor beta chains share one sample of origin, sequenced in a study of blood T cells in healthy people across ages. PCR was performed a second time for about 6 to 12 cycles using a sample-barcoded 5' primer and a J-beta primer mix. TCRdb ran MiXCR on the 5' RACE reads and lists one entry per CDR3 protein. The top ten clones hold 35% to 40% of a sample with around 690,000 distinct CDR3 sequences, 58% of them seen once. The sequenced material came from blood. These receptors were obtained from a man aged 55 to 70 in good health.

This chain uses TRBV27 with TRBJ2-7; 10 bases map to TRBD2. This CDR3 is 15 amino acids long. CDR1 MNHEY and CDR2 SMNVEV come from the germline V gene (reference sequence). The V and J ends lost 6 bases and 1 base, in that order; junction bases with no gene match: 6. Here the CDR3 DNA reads TGTGCCAGCAGGATCACTAGCGGGGTTTCCTACGAGCAGTACTTC. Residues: CASRITSGVSYEQYF.

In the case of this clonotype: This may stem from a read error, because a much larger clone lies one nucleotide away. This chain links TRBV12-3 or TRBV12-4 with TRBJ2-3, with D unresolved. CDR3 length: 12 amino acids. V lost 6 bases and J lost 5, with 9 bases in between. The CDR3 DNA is TGTGCCAGCAGATTACATGGAGATACGCAGTATTTT. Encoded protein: CASRLHGDTQYF.

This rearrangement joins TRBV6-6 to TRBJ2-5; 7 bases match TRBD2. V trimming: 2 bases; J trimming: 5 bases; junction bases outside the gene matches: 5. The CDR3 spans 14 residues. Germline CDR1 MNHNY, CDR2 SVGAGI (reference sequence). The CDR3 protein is CASSYLAEGETQYF. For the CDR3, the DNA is TGTGCCAGCAGTTACCTAGCGGAAGGGGAGACCCAGTACTTC.

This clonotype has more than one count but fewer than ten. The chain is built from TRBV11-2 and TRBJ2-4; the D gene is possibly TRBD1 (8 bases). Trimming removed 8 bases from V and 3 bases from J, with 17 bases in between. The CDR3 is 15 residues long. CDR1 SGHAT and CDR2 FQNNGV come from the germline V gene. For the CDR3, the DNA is TGTGCCAGCGGCAGGACAGGGAGGGACAAAAACATTCAGTACTTC. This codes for CASGRTGRDKNIQYF.

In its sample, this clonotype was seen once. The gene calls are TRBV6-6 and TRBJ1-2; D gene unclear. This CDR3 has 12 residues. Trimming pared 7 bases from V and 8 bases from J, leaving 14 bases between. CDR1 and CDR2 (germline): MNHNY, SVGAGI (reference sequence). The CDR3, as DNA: TGTGCCAGCACGGACCTGTTTGGCGGCTACACCTTC. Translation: CASTDLFGGYTF.

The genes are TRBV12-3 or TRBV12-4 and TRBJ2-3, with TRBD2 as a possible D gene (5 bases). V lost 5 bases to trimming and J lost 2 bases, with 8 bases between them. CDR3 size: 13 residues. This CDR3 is CASSRLNTDTQYF. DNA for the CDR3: TGTGCCAGCAGTCGACTAAACACAGATACGCAGTATTTT.

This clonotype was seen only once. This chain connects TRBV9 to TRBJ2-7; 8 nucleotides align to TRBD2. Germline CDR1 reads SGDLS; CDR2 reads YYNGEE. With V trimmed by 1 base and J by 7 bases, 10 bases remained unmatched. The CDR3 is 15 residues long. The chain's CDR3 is CASSVLDGGVGEQYF. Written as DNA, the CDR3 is TGTGCCAGCAGCGTACTAGACGGGGGGGTCGGTGAGCAGTACTTC. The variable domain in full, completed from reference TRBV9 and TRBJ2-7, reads DSGVTQTPKHLITATGQRVTLRCSPRSGDLSVYWYQQSLDQGLQFLIQYYNGEERAKGNILERFSAQQFPDLHSELNLSSLELGDSALYFCASSVLDGGVGEQYFGPGTRLTVT.

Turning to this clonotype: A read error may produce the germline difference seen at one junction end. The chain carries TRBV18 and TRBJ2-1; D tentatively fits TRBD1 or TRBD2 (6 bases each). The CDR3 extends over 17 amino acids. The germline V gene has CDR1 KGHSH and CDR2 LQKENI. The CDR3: CASSRRDKKSSYKEQFF. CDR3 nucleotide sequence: TGTGCCAGCTCGAGGCGGGACAAAAAAAGCTCCTACAAGGAGCAGTTCTTC.

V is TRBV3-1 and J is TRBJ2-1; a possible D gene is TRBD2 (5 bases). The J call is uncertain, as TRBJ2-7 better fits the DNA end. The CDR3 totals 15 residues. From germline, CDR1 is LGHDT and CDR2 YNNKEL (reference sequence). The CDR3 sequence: CASSQEPGTYNEQYF. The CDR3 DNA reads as TGTGCCAGCAGCCAAGAACCGGGAACCTACAATGAGCAGTACTTC.

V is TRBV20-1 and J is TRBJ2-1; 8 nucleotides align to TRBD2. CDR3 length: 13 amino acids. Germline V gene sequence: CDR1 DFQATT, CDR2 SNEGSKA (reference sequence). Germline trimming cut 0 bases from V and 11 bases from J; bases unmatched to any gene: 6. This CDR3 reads CSARDTLAGQQFF. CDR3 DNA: TGCAGTGCTAGAGATACTTTAGCGGGACAGCAGTTCTTC.

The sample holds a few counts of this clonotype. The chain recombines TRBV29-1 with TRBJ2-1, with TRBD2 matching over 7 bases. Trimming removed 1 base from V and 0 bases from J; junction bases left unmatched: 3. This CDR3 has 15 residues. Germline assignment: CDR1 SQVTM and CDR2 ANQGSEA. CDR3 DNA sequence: TGCAGCGTTGAAGTGCGGGGGAGCTCCTACAATGAGCAGTTCTTC. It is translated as CSVEVRGSSYNEQFF.